The table lists the clone carrying this T cell receptor beta chain with a few counts. Its target is unknown. The data belong to a study of OX40 agonist ivuxolimab in advanced cancers. Study-wide points: Circulating CD4+ and CD8+ T cells showed clonal expansion by week 6 at 0.1 to 3.0 mg/kg.

The CDR3 loop spans 16 amino acids. V lost 8 bases to trimming and J lost 2 bases, with 19 bases between them. The germline CDR1 and CDR2 sequences are MNHEY and SMNVEV (reference sequence). Produced via immunoSEQ multiplex PCR; TCRdb's table is partial and in-frame only. Of 70,000 or so clones in the sample, 80% to 90% were seen once. This specimen consisted of CD4+ or CD8+ T cells sorted from blood, obtained in a trial of the OX40 agonist ivuxolimab. The origin of this receptor is an adult with an advanced solid tumor such as melanoma, head and neck, liver or kidney cancer. The V and J genes are TRBV27 and TRBJ2-1, with TRBD1 as a possible D gene (5 bases). In nucleotides, the CDR3 is TGTGCCAGCCGCGATCCCAGGGCATCAGCCTACAATGAGCAGTTCTTC. Translated: CASRDPRASAYNEQFF.